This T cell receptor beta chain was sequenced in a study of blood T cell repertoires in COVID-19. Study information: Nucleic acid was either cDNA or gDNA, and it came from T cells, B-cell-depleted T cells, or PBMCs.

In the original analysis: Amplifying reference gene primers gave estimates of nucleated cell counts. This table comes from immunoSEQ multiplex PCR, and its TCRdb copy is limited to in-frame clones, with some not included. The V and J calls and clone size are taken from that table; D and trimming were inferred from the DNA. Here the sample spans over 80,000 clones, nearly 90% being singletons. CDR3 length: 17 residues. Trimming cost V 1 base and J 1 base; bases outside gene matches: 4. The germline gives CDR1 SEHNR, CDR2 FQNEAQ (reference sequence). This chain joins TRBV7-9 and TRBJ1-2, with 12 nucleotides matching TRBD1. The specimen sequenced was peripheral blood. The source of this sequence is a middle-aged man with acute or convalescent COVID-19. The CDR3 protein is CASSLEGQGAGNYGYTF. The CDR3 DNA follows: TGTGCCAGCAGCTTAGAGGGACAGGGGGCTGGTAACTATGGCTACACCTTC.